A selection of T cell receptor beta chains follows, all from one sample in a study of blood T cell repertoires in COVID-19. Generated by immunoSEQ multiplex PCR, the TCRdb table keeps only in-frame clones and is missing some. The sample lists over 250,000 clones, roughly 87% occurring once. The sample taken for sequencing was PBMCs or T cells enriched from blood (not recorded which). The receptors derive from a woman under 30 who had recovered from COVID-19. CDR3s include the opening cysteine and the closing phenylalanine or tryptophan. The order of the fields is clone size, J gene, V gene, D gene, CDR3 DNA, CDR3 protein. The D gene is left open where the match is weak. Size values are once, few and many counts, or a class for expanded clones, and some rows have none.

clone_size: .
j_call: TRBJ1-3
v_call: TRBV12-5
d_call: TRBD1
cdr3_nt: TGTGCTAGTGGTTTTGGCAGGGGGCATGGAAACACCATATATTTT
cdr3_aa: CASGFGRGHGNTIYF

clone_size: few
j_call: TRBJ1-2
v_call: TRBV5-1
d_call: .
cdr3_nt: TGCGCCAGCAGCTTGAATTCCGGGAAAGCTGACGGCTACACCTTC
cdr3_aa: CASSLNSGKADGYTF

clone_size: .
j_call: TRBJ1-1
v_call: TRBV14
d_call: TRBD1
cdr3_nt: TGTGCCAGCAGCCTAACCGGGACAGGGCTTGACCCAACTTTCTTT
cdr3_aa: CASSLTGTGLDPTFF

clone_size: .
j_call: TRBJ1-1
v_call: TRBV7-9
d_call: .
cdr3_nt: TGTGCCAGCAGCTTGGCGGTATCTGAAGCTTTCTTT
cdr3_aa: CASSLAVSEAFF

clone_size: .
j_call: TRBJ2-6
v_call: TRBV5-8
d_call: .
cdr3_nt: TGTGCCAGCAGCCTTATTTTGGACAGCTCTGGGGCCAACGTCCTGACTTTC
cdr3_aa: CASSLILDSSGANVLTF

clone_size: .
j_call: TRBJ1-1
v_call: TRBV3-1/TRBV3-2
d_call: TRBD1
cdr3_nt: TGTGCCAGCAGCCAAGATCCAGGGGGCGCTGAAGTCTTT
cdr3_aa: CASSQDPGGAEVF

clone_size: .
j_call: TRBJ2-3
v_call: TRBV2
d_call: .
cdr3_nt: TGTGCCATCCCCCGGGACATTAGCACAGATACGCAGTATTTT
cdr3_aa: CAIPRDISTDTQYF

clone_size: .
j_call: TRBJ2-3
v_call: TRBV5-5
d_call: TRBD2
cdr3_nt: TGTGCCAGCAGCCGTTGGAGGCGACTAGCGGGGGGGAACACAGATACGCAGTATTTT
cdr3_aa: CASSRWRRLAGGNTDTQYF

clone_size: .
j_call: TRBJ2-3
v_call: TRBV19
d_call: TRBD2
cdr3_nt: TGTGCCAGTAGTATAATAGCGGGTCGGGCAATGGATACGCAGTATTTT
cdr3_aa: CASSIIAGRAMDTQYF

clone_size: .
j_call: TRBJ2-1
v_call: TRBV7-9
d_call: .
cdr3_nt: TGTGCCAGCAGCTTGGAGGGGGCCAGAAATGAGCAGTTCTTC
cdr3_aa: CASSLEGARNEQFF

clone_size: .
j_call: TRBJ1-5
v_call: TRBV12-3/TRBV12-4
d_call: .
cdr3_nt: TGTGCCAGCAGTTTATGGAGTAATCAGCCCCAGCATTTT
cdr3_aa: CASSLWSNQPQHF

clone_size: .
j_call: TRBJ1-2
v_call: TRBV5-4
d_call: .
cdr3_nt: TGTGCCAGCAGCGGAGTGACGGCAAACTATGGCTACACCTTC
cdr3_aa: CASSGVTANYGYTF

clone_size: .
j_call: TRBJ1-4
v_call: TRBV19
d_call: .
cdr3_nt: TGTGCCAGTAATACACAGGGAACAACTAATGAAAAACTGTTTTTT
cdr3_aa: CASNTQGTTNEKLFF

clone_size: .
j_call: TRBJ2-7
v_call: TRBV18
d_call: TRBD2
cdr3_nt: TGTGCCAGCTCGCAGGGGACTAGCGAGACCTACGAGCAGTACTTC
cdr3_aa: CASSQGTSETYEQYF

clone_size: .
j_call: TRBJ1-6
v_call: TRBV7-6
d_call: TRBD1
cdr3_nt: TGTGCCAGCAGCCTCGGACAGGGTTCCTATAATTCACCCCTCCACTTT
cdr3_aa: CASSLGQGSYNSPLHF

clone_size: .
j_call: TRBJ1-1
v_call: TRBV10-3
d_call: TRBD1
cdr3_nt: TGTGCCATCACCCGAACAGGGGGTGAGACTGAAGCTTTCTTT
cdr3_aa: CAITRTGGETEAFF

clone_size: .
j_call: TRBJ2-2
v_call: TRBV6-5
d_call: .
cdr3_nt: TGTGCCAGCAGTTACAGCGTGCTGGACACCGGGGAGCTGTTTTTT
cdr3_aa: CASSYSVLDTGELFF

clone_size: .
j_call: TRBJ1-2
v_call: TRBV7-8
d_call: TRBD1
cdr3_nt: TGTGCCAGCAGCGTCCGCCTTCAGGGGGCGTTTTATGGCTACACCTTC
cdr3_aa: CASSVRLQGAFYGYTF

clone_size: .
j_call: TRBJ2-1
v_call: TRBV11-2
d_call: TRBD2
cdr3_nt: TGTGCCAGCAGCCCAAGACTAGCCGAGCAGTTCTTC
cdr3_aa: CASSPRLAEQFF

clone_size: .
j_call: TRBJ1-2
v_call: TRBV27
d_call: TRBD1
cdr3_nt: TGTGCCAGCAGTTTCAGGACAGGGATCGGCTACACCTTC
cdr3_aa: CASSFRTGIGYTF

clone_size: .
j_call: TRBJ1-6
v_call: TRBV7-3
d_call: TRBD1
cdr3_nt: TGTGCCAGCAGCTCAACCGGGACAGTCGATTCACCCCTCCACTTT
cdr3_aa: CASSSTGTVDSPLHF

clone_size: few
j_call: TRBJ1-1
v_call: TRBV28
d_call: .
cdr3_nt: TGTGCCAGCAGTTTAGGGGGGGGCACTGAAGCTTTCTTT
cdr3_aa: CASSLGGGTEAFF

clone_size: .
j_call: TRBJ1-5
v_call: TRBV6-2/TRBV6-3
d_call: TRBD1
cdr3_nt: TGTGCCAGCAGTAGGGACAGGGGGTATGGCAATCAGCCCCAGCATTTT
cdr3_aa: CASSRDRGYGNQPQHF

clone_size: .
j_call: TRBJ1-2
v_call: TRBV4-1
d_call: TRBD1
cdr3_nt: TGCGCCAGCAGCGGGAACAGGGGAAACTATGGCTACACCTTC
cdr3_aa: CASSGNRGNYGYTF

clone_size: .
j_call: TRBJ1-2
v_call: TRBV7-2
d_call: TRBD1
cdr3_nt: TGTGCCAGCACCGGGGACAGGGGGCTTGGCTACACCTTC
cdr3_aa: CASTGDRGLGYTF

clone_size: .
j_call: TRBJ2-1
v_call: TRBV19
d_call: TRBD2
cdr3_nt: TGTGCCAGTAGTATAGTAGTTCGGGGGGGCCACTACAATGAGCAGTTCTTC
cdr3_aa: CASSIVVRGGHYNEQFF

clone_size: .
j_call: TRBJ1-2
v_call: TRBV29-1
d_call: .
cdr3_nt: TGCAGCGTTGACGCTCGAGGAAGTGGTAGCAACTATGGCTACACCTTC
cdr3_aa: CSVDARGSGSNYGYTF

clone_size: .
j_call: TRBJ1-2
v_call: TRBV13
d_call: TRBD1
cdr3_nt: TGTGCCAGCAGCGTAACGGACAGGGGAACACATGGCTACACCTTC
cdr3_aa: CASSVTDRGTHGYTF

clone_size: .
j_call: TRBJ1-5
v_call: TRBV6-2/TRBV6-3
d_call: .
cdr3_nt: TGTGCCAGCAGTTACGCCAGGGGTTCCCCTCAGCCCCAGCATTTT
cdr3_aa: CASSYARGSPQPQHF

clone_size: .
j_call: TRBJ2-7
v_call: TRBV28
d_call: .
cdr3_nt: TGTGCCAGTCAGGGTACCCCTTACGAGCAGTACTTC
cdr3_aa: CASQGTPYEQYF

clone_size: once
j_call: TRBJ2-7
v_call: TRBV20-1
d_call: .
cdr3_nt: TGCAGTTCCGACTTGGCCTACGAGCAGTACTTC
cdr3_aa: CSSDLAYEQYF

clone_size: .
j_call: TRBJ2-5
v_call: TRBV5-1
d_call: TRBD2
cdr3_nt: TGCGCCAGCGAGACAACTAGCGGGAGCAAGACCCAGTACTTC
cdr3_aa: CASETTSGSKTQYF

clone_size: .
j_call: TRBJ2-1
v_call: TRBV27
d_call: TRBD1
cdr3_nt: TGTGCCAGCAGTTTAATAGGGGGCATCGATGAGCAGTTCTTC
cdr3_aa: CASSLIGGIDEQFF

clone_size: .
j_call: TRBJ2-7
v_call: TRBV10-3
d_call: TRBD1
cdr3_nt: TGTGCCATCAGTAAGGGACAGGGGTTGGGGGAGCAGTACTTC
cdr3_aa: CAISKGQGLGEQYF

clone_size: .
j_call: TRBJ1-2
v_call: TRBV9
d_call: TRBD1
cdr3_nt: TGTGCCAGCAGTGACTACGGGACAGGGGCTGGCTACACCTTC
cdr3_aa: CASSDYGTGAGYTF

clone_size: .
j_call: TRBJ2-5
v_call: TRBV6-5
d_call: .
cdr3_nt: TGTGCCAGCAGTTACTGGCTTTGGGAGACCCAGTACTTC
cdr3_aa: CASSYWLWETQYF

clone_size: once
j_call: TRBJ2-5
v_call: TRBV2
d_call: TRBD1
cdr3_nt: TGTGCCAGCAGTGGACAGGGTCGCTCCGGGACCCAGTACTTC
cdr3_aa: CASSGQGRSGTQYF

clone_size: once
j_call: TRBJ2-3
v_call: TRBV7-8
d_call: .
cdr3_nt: TGTGCCAGCAGCTTATCCCGGGTCACAGATACGCAGTATTTT
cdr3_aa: CASSLSRVTDTQYF

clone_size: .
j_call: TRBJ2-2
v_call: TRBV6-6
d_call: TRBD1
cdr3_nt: TGTGCCAGCAGTTACCAACAGGGGGCCCCAGGCGGGGAGCTGTTTTTT
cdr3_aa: CASSYQQGAPGGELFF

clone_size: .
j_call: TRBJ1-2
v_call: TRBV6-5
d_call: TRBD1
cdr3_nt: TGTGCCAGCAGTCCTGGACAGGCTAACTATGGCTACACCTTC
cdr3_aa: CASSPGQANYGYTF

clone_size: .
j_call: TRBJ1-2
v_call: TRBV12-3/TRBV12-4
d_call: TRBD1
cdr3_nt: TGTGCCAGCAGCTTCGGGACAGACGATGGCTACACCTTC
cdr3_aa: CASSFGTDDGYTF

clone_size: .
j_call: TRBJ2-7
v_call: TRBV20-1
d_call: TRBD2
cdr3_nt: TGCAGTGCTAGTCATCTAGCTAGCGGGAACTACGAGCAGTACTTC
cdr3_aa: CSASHLASGNYEQYF

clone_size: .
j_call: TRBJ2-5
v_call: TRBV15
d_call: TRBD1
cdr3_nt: TGTGCCACCAGCGACAGGGGGCGATACCAAGAGACCCAGTACTTC
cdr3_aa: CATSDRGRYQETQYF

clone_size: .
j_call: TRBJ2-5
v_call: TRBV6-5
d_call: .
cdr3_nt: TGTGCCAGCAGATCTGGGGGGTACCGAGAGACCCAGTACTTC
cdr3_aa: CASRSGGYRETQYF

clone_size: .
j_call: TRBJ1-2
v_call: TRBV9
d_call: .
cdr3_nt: TGTGCCAGCAGCGTAGGGTATTGGAGGGACCTCGGGTATGGCTACACCTTC
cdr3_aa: CASSVGYWRDLGYGYTF

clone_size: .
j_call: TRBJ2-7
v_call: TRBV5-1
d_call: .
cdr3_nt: TGCGCCAGCAGCTTGGAACACAGCTCCTACGAGCAGTACTTC
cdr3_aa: CASSLEHSSYEQYF

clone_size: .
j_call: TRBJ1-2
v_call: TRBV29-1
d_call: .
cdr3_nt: TGCAGCGTTGTAGACAGTTCTCGCTATGGCTACACCTTC
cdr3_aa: CSVVDSSRYGYTF

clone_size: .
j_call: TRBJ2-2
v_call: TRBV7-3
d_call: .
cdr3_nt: TGTGCCAGCAGCTTAACCCCACGACAGACCACCGGGGAGCTGTTTTTT
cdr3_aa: CASSLTPRQTTGELFF

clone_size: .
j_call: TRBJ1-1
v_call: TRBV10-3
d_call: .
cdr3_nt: TGTGCCATCAATAGCCAGGGAAGGAGCACTGAAGCTTTCTTT
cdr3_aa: CAINSQGRSTEAFF

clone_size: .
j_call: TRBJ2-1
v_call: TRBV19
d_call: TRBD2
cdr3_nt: TGTGCCAGTAGGGGACTAGCGGACTACAATGAGCAGTTCTTC
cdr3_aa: CASRGLADYNEQFF

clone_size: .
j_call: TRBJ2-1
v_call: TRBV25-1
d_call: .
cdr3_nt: TGTGCCAGCAGTGAACCTCCCCCGGGTGAGCAGTTCTTC
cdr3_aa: CASSEPPPGEQFF

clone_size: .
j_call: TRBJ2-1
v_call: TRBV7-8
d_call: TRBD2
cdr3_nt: TGTGCCAGCACCCAAGGTAGCGGGGGAATGGATGAGCAGTTCTTC
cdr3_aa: CASTQGSGGMDEQFF

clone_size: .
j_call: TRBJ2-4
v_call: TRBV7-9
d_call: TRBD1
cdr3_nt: TGTGCCAGCAGCTTAGCACAGGGGGCTGGCATTCAGTACTTC
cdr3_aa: CASSLAQGAGIQYF

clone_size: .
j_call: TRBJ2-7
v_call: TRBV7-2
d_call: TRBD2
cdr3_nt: TGTGCCAGCAGCTTGACTAGCGGGGGGTCCTACGAGCAGTACTTC
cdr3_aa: CASSLTSGGSYEQYF

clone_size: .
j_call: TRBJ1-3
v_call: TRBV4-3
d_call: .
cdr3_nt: TGCGCCAGCAGCCAAGAGAGGGCTTTAGGAAACACCATATATTTT
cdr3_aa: CASSQERALGNTIYF

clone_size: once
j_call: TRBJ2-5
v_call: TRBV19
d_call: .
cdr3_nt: TGTGCCTCCCGGCAGGCAGAGACCCAGTACTTC
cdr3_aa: CASRQAETQYF

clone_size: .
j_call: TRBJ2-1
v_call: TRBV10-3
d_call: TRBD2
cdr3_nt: TGTGCCATCAGTGAGCCGGGACTAGAGGCTGAGCAGTTCTTC
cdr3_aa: CAISEPGLEAEQFF